This T cell receptor (beta chain) stems from a study of blood T cell repertoires in COVID-19. The CDR3 has 12 residues. Between the trimmed V and J ends, which lost 5 bases and 10 bases, there was a span of 9 bases. Only in-frame clones appear in the TCRdb table, and some are missing; sequencing was by immunoSEQ multiplex PCR. The table lists 130,000 to 150,000 clones, about 79% of them singletons. Ages ranged from roughly 18 to 95 years, with residence in approximately 25 US areas. Source material: PBMCs or T cells enriched from blood (not recorded which). The sequence was collected from a man over 45 who had recovered from COVID-19. This chain uses TRBV12-3 or TRBV12-4 with TRBJ1-6, with D unresolved. The CDR3, as DNA: TGTGCCAGCAGTCTCAGTCGCTCACCCCTCCACTTT. It yields the protein CASSLSRSPLHF.